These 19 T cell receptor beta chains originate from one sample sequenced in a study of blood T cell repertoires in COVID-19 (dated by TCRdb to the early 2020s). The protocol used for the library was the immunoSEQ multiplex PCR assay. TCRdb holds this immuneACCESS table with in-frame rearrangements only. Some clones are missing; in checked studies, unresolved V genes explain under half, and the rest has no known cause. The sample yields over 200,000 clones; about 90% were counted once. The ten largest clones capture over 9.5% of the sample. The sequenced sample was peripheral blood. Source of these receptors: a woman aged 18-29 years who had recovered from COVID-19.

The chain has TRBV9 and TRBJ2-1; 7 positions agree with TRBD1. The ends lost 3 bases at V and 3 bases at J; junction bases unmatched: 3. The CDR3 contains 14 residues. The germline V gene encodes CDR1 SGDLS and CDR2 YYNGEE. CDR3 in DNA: TGTGCCAGCAGCGAAGGGGGCCACTACAATGAGCAGTTCTTC. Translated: CASSEGGHYNEQFF.

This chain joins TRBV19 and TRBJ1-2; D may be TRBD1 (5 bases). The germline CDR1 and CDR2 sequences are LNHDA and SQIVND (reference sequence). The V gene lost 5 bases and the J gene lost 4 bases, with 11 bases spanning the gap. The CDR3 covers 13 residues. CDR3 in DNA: TGTGCCAGTAGTGAGACAGAGATCTATGGCTACACCTTC. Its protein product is CASSETEIYGYTF.

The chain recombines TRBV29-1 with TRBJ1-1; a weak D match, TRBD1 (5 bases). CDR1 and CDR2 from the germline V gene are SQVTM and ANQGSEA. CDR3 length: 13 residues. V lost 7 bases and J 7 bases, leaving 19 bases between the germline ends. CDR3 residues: CSAPKQAGGEAFF. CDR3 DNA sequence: TGCAGCGCTCCGAAGCAGGCCGGGGGTGAAGCTTTCTTT.

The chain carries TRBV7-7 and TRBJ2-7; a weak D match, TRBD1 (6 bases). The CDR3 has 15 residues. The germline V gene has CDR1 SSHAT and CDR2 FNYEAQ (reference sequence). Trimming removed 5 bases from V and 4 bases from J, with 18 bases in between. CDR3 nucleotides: TGTGCCAGCAGCCCTGGTTTGGGGGCTCCATACGAGCAGTACTTC. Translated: CASSPGLGAPYEQYF. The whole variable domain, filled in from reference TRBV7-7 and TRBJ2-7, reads GAGVSQSPRYKVTKRGQDVTLRCDPISSHATLYWYQQALGQGPEFLTYFNYEAQPDKSGLPSDRFSAERPEGSISTLTIQRTEQRDSAMYRCASSPGLGAPYEQYFGPGTRLTVT.

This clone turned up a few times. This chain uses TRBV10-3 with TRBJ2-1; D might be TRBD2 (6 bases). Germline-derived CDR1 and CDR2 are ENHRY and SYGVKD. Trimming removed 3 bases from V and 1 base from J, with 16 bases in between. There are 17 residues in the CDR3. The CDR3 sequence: CAISEAVGGKSYNEQFF. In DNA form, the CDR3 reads TGTGCCATCAGTGAAGCGGTGGGCGGGAAGTCCTACAATGAGCAGTTCTTC.

CDR3 sequence: CASSEGAGGNQPQHF. CDR3 in DNA: TGTGCCAGCAGTGAAGGGGCAGGGGGCAATCAGCCCCAGCATTTT. The chain carries TRBV6-1 and TRBJ1-5, with D perhaps matching TRBD1 (6 bases). The V end lost 1 base, the J end lost 2 bases, and 9 bases lay between the germline ends. CDR1 and CDR2 (germline): MNHNS, SASEGT. The CDR3 sequence is 15 residues long.

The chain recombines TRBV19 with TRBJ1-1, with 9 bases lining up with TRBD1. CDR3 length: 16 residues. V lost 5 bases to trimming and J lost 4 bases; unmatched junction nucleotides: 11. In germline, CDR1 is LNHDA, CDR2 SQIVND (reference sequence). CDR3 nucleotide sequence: TGTGCCAGTAGTTGGTACAGGGGGCGTGGGAGCACTGAAGCTTTCTTT. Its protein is CASSWYRGRGSTEAFF.

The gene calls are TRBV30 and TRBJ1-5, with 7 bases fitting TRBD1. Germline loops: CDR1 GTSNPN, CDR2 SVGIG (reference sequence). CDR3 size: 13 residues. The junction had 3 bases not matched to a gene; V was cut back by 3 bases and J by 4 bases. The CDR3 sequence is CAWRGQYNQPQHF. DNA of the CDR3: TGTGCCTGGAGGGGACAGTATAATCAGCCCCAGCATTTT.

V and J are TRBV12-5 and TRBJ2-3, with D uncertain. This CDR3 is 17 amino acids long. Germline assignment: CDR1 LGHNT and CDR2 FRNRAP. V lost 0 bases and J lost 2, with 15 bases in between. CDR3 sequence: CASGLVLMAKNTDTQYF. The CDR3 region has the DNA TGTGCTAGTGGTTTGGTACTAATGGCGAAGAACACAGATACGCAGTATTTT. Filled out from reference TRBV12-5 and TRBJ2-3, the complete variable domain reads DARVTQTPRHKVTEMGQEVTMRCQPILGHNTVFWYRQTMMQGLELLAYFRNRAPLDDSGMPKDRFSAEMPDATLATLKIQPSEPRDSAVYFCASGLVLMAKNTDTQYFGPGTRLTVL.

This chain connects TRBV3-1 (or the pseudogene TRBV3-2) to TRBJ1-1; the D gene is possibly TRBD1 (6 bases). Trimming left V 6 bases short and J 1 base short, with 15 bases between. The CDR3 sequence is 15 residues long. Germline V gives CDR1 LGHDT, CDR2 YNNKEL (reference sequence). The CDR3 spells CASRPLRTANTEAFF. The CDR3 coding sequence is TGTGCCAGCAGGCCCCTAAGGACAGCGAACACTGAAGCTTTCTTT.

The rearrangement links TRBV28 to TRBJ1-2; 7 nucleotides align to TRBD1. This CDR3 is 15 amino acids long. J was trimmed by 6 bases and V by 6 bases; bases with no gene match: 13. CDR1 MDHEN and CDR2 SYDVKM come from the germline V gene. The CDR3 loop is CASRPGTAWGDGYTF. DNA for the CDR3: TGTGCCAGCAGGCCCGGGACAGCTTGGGGAGATGGCTACACCTTC.

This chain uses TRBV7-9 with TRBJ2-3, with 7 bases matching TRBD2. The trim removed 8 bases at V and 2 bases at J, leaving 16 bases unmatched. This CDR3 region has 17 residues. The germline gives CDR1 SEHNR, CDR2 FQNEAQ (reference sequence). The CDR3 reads CASPLGPTGGITDTQYF. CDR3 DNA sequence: TGTGCCAGCCCCTTAGGGCCCACGGGAGGAATCACAGATACGCAGTATTTT.

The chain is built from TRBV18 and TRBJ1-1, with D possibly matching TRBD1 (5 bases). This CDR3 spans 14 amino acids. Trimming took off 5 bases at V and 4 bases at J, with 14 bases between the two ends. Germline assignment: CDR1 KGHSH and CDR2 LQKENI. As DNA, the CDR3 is TGTGCCAGCTCAAGTGGGACGGGGGGCACTGAAGCTTTCTTT. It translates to CASSSGTGGTEAFF.

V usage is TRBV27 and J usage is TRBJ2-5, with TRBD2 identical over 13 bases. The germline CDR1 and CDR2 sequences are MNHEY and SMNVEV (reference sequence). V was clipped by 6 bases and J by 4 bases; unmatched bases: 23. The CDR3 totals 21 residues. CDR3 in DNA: TGTGCCAGCAGGCTACAAGGCCCAAAAACTAGCGGGAGGGCCCTCGGAGAGACCCAGTACTTC. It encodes CASRLQGPKTSGRALGETQYF.

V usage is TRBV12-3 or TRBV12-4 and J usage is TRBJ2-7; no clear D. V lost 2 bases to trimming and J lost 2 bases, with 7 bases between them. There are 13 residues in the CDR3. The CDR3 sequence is CASSLTTPYEQYF. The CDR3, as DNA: TGTGCCAGCAGTTTAACTACCCCCTACGAGCAGTACTTC.

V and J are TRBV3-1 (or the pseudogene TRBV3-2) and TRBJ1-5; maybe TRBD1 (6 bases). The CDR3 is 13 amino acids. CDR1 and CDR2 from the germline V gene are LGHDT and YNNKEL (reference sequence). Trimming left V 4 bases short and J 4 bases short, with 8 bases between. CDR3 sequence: CASSRTVNQPQHF. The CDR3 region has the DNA TGTGCCAGCAGCCGGACAGTAAATCAGCCCCAGCATTTT.

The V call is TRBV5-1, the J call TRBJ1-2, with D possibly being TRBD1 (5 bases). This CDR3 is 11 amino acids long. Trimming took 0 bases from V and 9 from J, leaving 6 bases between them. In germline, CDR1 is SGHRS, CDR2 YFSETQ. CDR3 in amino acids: CASSLGGRYTF. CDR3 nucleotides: TGCGCCAGCAGCTTGGGGGGCCGCTACACCTTC.

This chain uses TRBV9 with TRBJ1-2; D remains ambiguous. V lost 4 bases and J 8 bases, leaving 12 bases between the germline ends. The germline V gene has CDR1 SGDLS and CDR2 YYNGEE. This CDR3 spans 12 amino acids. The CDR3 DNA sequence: TGTGCCAGCAGCCTGGGAGAAGAGGGCTACACCTTC. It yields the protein CASSLGEEGYTF.

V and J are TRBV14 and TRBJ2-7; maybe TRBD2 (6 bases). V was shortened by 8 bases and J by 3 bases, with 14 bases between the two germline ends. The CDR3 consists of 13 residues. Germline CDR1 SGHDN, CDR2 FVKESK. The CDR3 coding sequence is TGTGCCAGCTCGGGACTTGCCGACTACGAGCAGTACTTC. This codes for CASSGLADYEQYF.